This TCR beta chain was sequenced for a study of beta chain features in type 1 diabetes. Study results and limitations: Moderately but significantly shorter TCRB CDR3s were found in Type 1 diabetes patients in all four CD4+ subsets.

CD45RO/CCR7/CD25/CD127/CD95/CD27 staining was used to isolate CD4+ naive, central memory, regulatory and stem cell-like memory cells by sorting. The CDR3 is 14 residues long. CDR1 is MDHEN, CDR2 SYDVKM, per germline. V dropped 5 bases and J dropped 0 bases, with 10 bases sitting between them. Comment on this clone: Its antigen is undetermined.

Expressed TCRB transcripts were sequenced because the isolated RNA had all been reverse transcribed beforehand. Repertoires were generated with immunoSEQ multiplex PCR, while TCRdb's copy carries only in-frame clones and drops some. The sample includes under 350,000 clones, around 7.8% of them seen just once. Material for sequencing was central memory CD4+ T cells from blood. The chain links TRBV28 to TRBJ1-1, with D perhaps matching TRBD1 (6 bases). The sequence was obtained from a young woman in good health. The CDR3 sequence: CASSKQGMNTEAFF. In nucleotides, the CDR3 is TGTGCCAGCAGTAAACAGGGAATGAACACTGAAGCTTTCTTT.